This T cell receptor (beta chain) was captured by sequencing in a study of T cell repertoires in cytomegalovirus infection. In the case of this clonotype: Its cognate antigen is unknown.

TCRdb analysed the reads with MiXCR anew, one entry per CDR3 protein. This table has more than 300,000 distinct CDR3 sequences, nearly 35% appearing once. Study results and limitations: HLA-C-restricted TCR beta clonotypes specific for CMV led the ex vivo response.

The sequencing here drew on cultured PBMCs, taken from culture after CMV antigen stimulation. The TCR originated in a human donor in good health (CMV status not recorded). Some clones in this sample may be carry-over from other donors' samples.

The CDR3 loop is CASSLDRSNTEAFF. The CDR3 DNA reads TGTGCCAGCAGTTTGGACAGATCGAACACTGAAGCTTTCTTT. J is TRBJ1-1 and V is TRBV6-5; D perhaps matches TRBD1 (6 bases). Trimming took 4 bases from V and 1 from J, leaving 10 bases between them. Germline CDR1 is MNHEY and CDR2 is SVGAGI. The CDR3 contains 14 residues.